This entry lists 28 T cell receptor beta chains sequenced from one sample in a study of T cells in Graves' hyperthyroidism and ophthalmopathy (dated by TCRdb to 2018 to 2020). The library was made by multiplex PCR. Sequencing was carried out with an Illumina HiSeq 2000. TCR beta CDR3 regions were amplified from RNA transcripts. The first round of RT-PCR for the TCR CDR3 was performed with the HTBI primer set and the Qiagen OneStep RT-PCR kit. TCRdb redid the processing of the public reads, applying fastp at Q25 and MiXCR, and retained in-frame beta chains. For every CDR3 protein sequence, its rows merge into one entry that carries the most common genes and DNA. A total of 600,000 to 700,000 distinct CDR3 sequences appear in this sample, around 15% of them only once. Approximately 4.3% of the sample is taken by the ten largest. Sequencing was carried out using blood. The receptors stem from a woman between 40 and 55 years old with Graves' ophthalmopathy.

This clonotype has ten or more counts. This chain links TRBV12-3 or TRBV12-4 with TRBJ2-7; tentatively, D is TRBD1 (5 bases). Trimming removed 0 bases at V and 4 bases at J, with 19 bases between. The CDR3 consists of 17 residues. The CDR3 sequence: CASSLAGPRIGLYEQYF. The CDR3 bases are TGTGCCAGCAGTTTAGCGGGGCCACGAATTGGGTTATACGAGCAGTACTTC.

This clonotype was detected many times. This chain joins TRBV2 and TRBJ2-7; 9 nucleotides align to TRBD2. The junction had 9 bases not matched to a gene; V was cut back by 7 bases and J by 2 bases. Germline CDR1 reads SNHLY; CDR2 reads FYNNEI. The CDR3 runs 15 residues. The CDR3 here is CASTPTSGVTYEQYF. The DNA for the CDR3 is TGTGCCAGCACTCCGACTAGCGGAGTTACCTACGAGCAGTACTTC.

This clonotype was recorded many times. The chain employs TRBV10-3 and TRBJ2-7; 8 bases align to TRBD1. V was clipped by 6 bases and J by 5 bases; unmatched bases: 12. Germline V gives CDR1 ENHRY, CDR2 SYGVKD. This CDR3 spans 15 amino acids. The CDR3 sequence is CAISPPDRGLDEQYF. CDR3 coding DNA: TGTGCCATCAGCCCCCCCGACAGGGGCCTGGACGAGCAGTACTTC.

This chain joins TRBV11-2 and TRBJ1-2; 8 nucleotides agree with TRBD1. Germline-derived CDR1 and CDR2 are SGHAT and FQNNGV. This CDR3 has 13 amino acids. Trimming took 5 bases from V and 9 from J; bases not matched to a gene: 8. CDR3 in amino acids: CASSPGQGSSYTF. In DNA, the CDR3 is TGTGCCAGCAGCCCCGGACAGGGATCAAGCTACACCTTC.

This clonotype was recorded at least ten times. The CDR3 bases are TGTGCCAGCAGTTCGGACAGTGATGAGCAGTACTTC. This codes for CASSSDSDEQYF. The chain combines TRBV27 with TRBJ2-7, with D perhaps TRBD1 (6 bases). V gave up 4 bases and J gave up 7 bases, with 11 bases separating them. The CDR3 has 12 amino acids. The germline V gene encodes CDR1 MNHEY and CDR2 SMNVEV (reference sequence).

There are many counts of this clonotype. The chain combines TRBV25-1 with TRBJ2-5; the match to TRBD1 covers 7 bases. Germline CDR1 MGHDK, CDR2 SYGVNS. The CDR3 has 15 residues. Germline trimming cut 9 bases from V and 1 base from J; bases unmatched to any gene: 11. The chain's CDR3 is CASSGTETVQETQYF. The CDR3 DNA sequence: TGTGCCAGTTCCGGGACAGAGACCGTCCAAGAGACCCAGTACTTC.

This clonotype has a count of ten or more. Just one base apart from a much larger clone, this may be a read error. The CDR3 DNA follows: TGTGCCAGCAGTTTACGAGGAGGTGGGGTTCATAACTATGGCTGCACCTTC. Translating it yields CASSLRGGGVHNYGCTF. This chain links TRBV12-3 or TRBV12-4 with TRBJ1-2; D is uncertain. The CDR3 is made up of 17 amino acids.

The chain joins TRBV5-1 to TRBJ1-1; the D gene is possibly TRBD1 (6 bases). Trimming took off 4 bases at V and 0 bases at J, with 19 bases between the two ends. Germline V lookup: CDR1 SGHRS, CDR2 YFSETQ. There are 17 residues in the CDR3. CDR3 nucleotide sequence: TGCGCCAGCAGCCCGGGGGCCAAAAGCCATTTGAACACTGAAGCTTTCTTT. Translating gives CASSPGAKSHLNTEAFF.

The chain has TRBV4-2 and TRBJ2-2, with D possibly being TRBD1 (6 bases). Germline CDR1 LGHNA, CDR2 YNFKEQ. The CDR3 has 16 residues. Trimming removed 4 bases from V and 1 base from J, with 13 bases in between. This CDR3 reads CASSPGTGRNTGELFF. DNA for the CDR3: TGTGCCAGCAGCCCGGGAACAGGGAGGAACACCGGGGAGCTGTTTTTT.

This clonotype has a count of ten or more. This chain connects TRBV11-1 to TRBJ2-3; 13 bases are shared with TRBD2. With 5 bases clipped from V and 6 bases from J, the junction kept 5 bases outside the gene matches. The length of the CDR3 is 15 residues. From germline, CDR1 is SGHAT and CDR2 FQDESV (reference sequence). The CDR3 DNA reads TGTGCCAGCAGCGGACTAGCGGGAGTCGACGATACGCAGTATTTT. Translated, it gives CASSGLAGVDDTQYF.

This CDR3 reads CAWSETLRGLYGYTF. The DNA of the CDR3 is TGTGCCTGGAGTGAAACTCTCCGGGGCCTCTATGGCTACACCTTC. The rearrangement links TRBV30 to TRBJ1-2; weak D call: TRBD1 (5 bases). The CDR3 is 15 residues long. Between the trimmed V and J ends, which lost 1 base and 4 bases, there was a span of 16 bases. CDR1 and CDR2 (germline): GTSNPN, SVGIG (reference sequence).

This clonotype was counted ten times or more. The chain links TRBV27 to TRBJ2-7; TRBD1 aligns across 9 bases. The CDR3 covers 13 residues. The junction had 4 bases not matched to a gene; V was cut back by 6 bases and J by 4 bases. From germline, CDR1 is MNHEY and CDR2 SMNVEV (reference sequence). CDR3 residues: CASRKTGGYEQYF. CDR3 nucleotides: TGTGCCAGCAGAAAGACAGGGGGTTACGAGCAGTACTTC.

This clonotype showed up just a few times. The chain is built from TRBV6-5 and TRBJ2-5, with D possibly being TRBD1 (6 bases). CDR1 and CDR2 (germline): MNHEY, SVGAGI. CDR3 length: 15 residues. The V gene lost 5 bases and the J gene lost 3 bases, with 16 bases spanning the gap. CDR3 amino acids: CASSHRTVSKETQYF. The DNA of the CDR3 is TGTGCCAGCAGTCACCGGACAGTGAGCAAAGAGACCCAGTACTTC.

This clonotype was seen at least ten times. The chain joins TRBV28 to TRBJ1-5; D is perhaps TRBD1 (6 bases). This CDR3 is 14 amino acids long. The germline CDR1 and CDR2 sequences are MDHEN and SYDVKM. Trimming took 7 bases from V and 3 from J, leaving 13 bases between them. CDR3 loop: CASITDSFNQPQHF. The CDR3 DNA follows: TGTGCCAGCATCACGGACAGCTTCAATCAGCCCCAGCATTTT.

The table lists this clonotype with many counts. The junction departs from germline at one end; a sequencing error may be responsible. The CDR3: CASSLAGGQTEAFF. Here the CDR3 DNA reads TGTGCCAGCAGCTTAGCGGGGGGGCAGACCGAAGCTTTCTTT. V gene TRBV12-3 or TRBV12-4 combines with J gene TRBJ1-1; maybe TRBD1 (6 bases). The CDR3 runs 14 residues.

This clonotype was observed a few times. The chain recombines TRBV7-6 with TRBJ2-2; 9 bases line up with TRBD2. Germline CDR1 is SGHVS and CDR2 is FNYEAQ. Trimming removed 5 bases from V and 6 bases from J; junction bases left unmatched: 7. The CDR3 is made up of 15 amino acids. The CDR3, as DNA: TGTGCCAGCAGCCTTGGCGGGAGGGCCGCCGGGGAGCTGTTTTTT. Encoded protein: CASSLGGRAAGELFF.

At least ten counts were recorded for this clonotype. The genes are TRBV6-5 and TRBJ2-7, with TRBD2 matching 10 bases. Germline lookup yields CDR1 MNHEY and CDR2 SVGAGI. CDR3 length: 16 amino acids. J lost 3 bases, V lost 5 bases, and 10 bases had no gene match. CDR3 nucleotide sequence: TGTGCCAGCAGTCCTCGGACTAGCGGAGCTAGCTACGAGCAGTACTTC. Encoded protein: CASSPRTSGASYEQYF.

CDR3 sequence: CASSPWGGAPIQTSTDTQYF. The DNA of the CDR3 is TGTGCCAGCAGCCCCTGGGGGGGGGCACCAATTCAGACTAGCACAGATACGCAGTATTTT. This chain links TRBV6-2 or TRBV6-3 with TRBJ2-3, with TRBD2 as a possible D gene (7 bases). CDR3 size: 20 residues. The V gene's germline CDR1 is MNHEY and CDR2 SVGEGT. V lost 6 bases and J 0 bases, leaving 28 bases between the germline ends.

The chain employs TRBV3-1 and TRBJ1-2; D not certain. Trimming took off 0 bases at V and 6 bases at J, with 14 bases between the two ends. The CDR3 consists of 15 residues. In germline, CDR1 is LGHDT, CDR2 YNNKEL (reference sequence). The CDR3 DNA reads as TGTGCCAGCAGCCAAGAAGGTGCTGGGATTCATGGCTACACCTTC. Its protein is CASSQEGAGIHGYTF.

This clonotype showed up many times. The rearrangement links TRBV25-1 to TRBJ2-5; 7 positions agree with TRBD1. V was clipped by 5 bases and J by 5 bases; unmatched bases: 14. There are 16 residues in the CDR3. Germline CDR1 reads MGHDK; CDR2 reads SYGVNS. This CDR3 reads CASSPISGQITETQYF. As DNA, the CDR3 is TGTGCCAGCAGTCCAATCTCGGGACAGATAACGGAGACCCAGTACTTC.

The sample holds many counts of this clonotype. The rearrangement uses TRBV7-9 and TRBJ2-5; tentative D call: TRBD2 (5 bases). V dropped 4 bases and J dropped 4 bases, with 13 bases sitting between them. CDR1 is SEHNR, CDR2 FQNEAQ, per germline (reference sequence). The CDR3 has 14 amino acids. In nucleotides, the CDR3 is TGTGCCAGCAGCTCCGGGGTGTCGGGAGAGACCCAGTACTTC. Its translation is CASSSGVSGETQYF.

This clonotype came up many times. The gene calls are TRBV12-3 or TRBV12-4 and TRBJ2-2; no clear D gene. V was trimmed by 3 bases and J by 4 bases, leaving 12 bases between them. This CDR3 comprises 15 residues. The chain's CDR3 is CASSFDSPGTGELFF. CDR3 nucleotide sequence: TGTGCCAGCAGTTTCGACTCCCCGGGCACCGGGGAGCTGTTTTTT.

This clonotype turned up a few times. The V gene is TRBV5-5, the J gene TRBJ2-7; either TRBD1 or TRBD2 may supply D (5 bases each). Trimming stripped 6 bases from V and 3 bases from J, with 22 bases between. This CDR3 has 16 amino acids. CDR1 SGHKS and CDR2 YYEKEE come from the germline V gene (reference sequence). The DNA for the CDR3 is TGTGCCAGCACATTGAGGGTGGCAGGGACCTACTACGAGCAGTACTTC. Residues: CASTLRVAGTYYEQYF.

This clonotype was recorded many times. This CDR3 is CASSFQDRGLWEQYF. The DNA for the CDR3 is TGTGCCAGCAGTTTCCAGGACAGGGGGCTGTGGGAGCAGTACTTC. This rearrangement joins TRBV28 to TRBJ2-7; TRBD1 matches 11 bases. Germline CDR1 is MDHEN and CDR2 is SYDVKM. Trimming removed 3 bases from V and 7 bases from J; junction bases left unmatched: 8. The CDR3 consists of 15 residues. Together with reference TRBV28 and TRBJ2-7, the CDR3 gives the full variable domain: DVKVTQSSRYLVKRTGEKVFLECVQDMDHENMFWYRQDPGLGLRLIYFSYDVKMKEKGDIPEGYSVSREKKERFSLILESASTNQTSMYLCASSFQDRGLWEQYFGPGTRLTVT.

The chain employs TRBV12-3 or TRBV12-4 and TRBJ1-6; D is uncertain. The CDR3 spans 14 residues. Trimming cost V 3 bases and J 7 bases, with 10 bases left between them. The CDR3 DNA reads TGTGCCAGCAGTTTTTGGGGATCGAATTCACCCCTCCACTTT. Translated, it gives CASSFWGSNSPLHF.

This clonotype was found a few times. The chain joins TRBV12-3 or TRBV12-4 to TRBJ2-3; 8 bases are a match to TRBD2. This CDR3 comprises 15 residues. V lost 3 bases to trimming and J lost 2 bases; unmatched junction nucleotides: 4. CDR3 loop: CASSFISGVTDTQYF. The DNA of the CDR3 is TGTGCCAGCAGTTTTATTAGCGGGGTCACAGATACGCAGTATTTT.

This clonotype has a count of ten or more. This chain joins TRBV29-1 and TRBJ1-1; 9 bases fit TRBD1. Germline V gene lookup returns CDR1 SQVTM and CDR2 ANQGSEA. V lost 7 bases to trimming and J lost 4 bases; unmatched junction nucleotides: 1. This CDR3 comprises 11 residues. The CDR3 DNA reads TGCAGCGCGACAGGGGGCACTGAAGCTTTCTTT. Amino acid sequence: CSATGGTEAFF.

The rearrangement links TRBV7-9 to TRBJ2-2, with D unresolved. In germline, CDR1 is SEHNR, CDR2 FQNEAQ (reference sequence). Between the trimmed V and J ends, which lost 2 bases and 1 base, there was a span of 8 bases. CDR3 length: 15 amino acids. CDR3 sequence reads: CASSLPPGNTGELFF. The CDR3 DNA sequence: TGTGCCAGCAGCTTACCCCCTGGGAACACCGGGGAGCTGTTTTTT.